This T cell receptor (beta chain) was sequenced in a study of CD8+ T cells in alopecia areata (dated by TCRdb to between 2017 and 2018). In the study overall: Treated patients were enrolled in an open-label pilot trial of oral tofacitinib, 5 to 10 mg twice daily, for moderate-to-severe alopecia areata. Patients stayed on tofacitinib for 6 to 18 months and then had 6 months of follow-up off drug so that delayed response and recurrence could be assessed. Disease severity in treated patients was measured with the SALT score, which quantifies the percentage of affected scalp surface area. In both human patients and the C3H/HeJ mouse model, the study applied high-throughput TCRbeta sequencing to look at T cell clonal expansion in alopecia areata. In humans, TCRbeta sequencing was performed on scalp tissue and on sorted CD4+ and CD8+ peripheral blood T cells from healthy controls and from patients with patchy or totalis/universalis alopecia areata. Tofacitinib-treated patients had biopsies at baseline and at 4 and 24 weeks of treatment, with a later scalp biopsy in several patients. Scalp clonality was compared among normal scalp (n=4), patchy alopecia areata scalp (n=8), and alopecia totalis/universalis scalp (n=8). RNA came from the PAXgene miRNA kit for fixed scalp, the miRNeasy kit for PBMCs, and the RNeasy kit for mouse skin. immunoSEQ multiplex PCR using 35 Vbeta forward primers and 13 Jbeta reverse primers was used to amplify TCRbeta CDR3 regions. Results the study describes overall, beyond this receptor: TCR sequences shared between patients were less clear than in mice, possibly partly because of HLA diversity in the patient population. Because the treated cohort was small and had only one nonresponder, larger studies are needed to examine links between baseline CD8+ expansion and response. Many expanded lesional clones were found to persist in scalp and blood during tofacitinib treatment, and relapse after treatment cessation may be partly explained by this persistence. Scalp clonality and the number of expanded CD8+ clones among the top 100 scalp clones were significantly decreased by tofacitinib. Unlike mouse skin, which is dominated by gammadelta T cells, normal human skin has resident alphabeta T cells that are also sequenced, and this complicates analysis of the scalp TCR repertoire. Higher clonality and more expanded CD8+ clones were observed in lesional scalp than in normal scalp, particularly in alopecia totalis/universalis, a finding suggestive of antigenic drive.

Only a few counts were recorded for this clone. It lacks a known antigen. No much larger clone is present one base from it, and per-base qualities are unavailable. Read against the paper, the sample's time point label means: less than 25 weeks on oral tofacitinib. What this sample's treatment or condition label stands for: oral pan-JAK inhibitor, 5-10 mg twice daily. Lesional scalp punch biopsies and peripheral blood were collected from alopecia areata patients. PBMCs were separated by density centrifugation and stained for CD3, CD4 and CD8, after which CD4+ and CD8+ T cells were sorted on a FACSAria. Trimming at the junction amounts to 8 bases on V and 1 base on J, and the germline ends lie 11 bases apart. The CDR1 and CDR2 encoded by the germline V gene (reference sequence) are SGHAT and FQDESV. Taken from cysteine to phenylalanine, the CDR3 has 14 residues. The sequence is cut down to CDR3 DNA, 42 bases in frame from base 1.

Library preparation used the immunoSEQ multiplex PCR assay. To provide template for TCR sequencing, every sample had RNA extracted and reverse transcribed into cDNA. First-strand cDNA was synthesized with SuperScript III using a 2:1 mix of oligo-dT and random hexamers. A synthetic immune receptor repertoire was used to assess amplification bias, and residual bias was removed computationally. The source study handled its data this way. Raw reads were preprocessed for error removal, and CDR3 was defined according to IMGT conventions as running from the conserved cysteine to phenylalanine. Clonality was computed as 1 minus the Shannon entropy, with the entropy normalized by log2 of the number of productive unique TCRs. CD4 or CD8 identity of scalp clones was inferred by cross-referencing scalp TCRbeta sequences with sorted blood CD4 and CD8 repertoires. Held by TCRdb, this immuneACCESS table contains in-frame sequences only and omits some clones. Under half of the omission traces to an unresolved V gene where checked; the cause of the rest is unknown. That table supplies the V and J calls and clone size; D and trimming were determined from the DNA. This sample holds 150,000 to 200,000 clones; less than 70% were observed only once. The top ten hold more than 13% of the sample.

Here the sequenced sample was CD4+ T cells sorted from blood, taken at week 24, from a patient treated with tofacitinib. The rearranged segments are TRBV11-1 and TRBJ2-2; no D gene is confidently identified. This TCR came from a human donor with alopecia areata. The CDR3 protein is CASAPTRNTGELFF. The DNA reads TGTGCCAGCGCCCCCACACGGAACACCGGGGAGCTGTTTTTT.